Following are 9 T cell receptor beta chains from one sample sequenced in a study of blood T cell repertoires in COVID-19. Data came from immunoSEQ multiplex PCR; TCRdb stores just in-frame clones and leaves some out. The sample yields roughly 200,000 clones, 75% to 90% seen once. The source material was PBMCs or T cells enriched from blood (not recorded which). The receptors here all came from a man aged 40-50 years who had recovered from COVID-19.

The V and J genes are TRBV9 and TRBJ2-3; maybe TRBD1 (5 bases). Germline CDR1 SGDLS, CDR2 YYNGEE. This CDR3 region has 14 residues. Trimming removed 0 bases from V and 0 bases from J, with 5 bases in between. In DNA form, the CDR3 reads TGTGCCAGCAGCGTAGGACAGAGCACAGATACGCAGTATTTT. This sequence encodes CASSVGQSTDTQYF. Drawing the rest from reference TRBV9 and TRBJ2-3, the complete variable domain is DSGVTQTPKHLITATGQRVTLRCSPRSGDLSVYWYQQSLDQGLQFLIQYYNGEERAKGNILERFSAQQFPDLHSELNLSSLELGDSALYFCASSVGQSTDTQYFGPGTRLTVL.

The gene calls are TRBV9 and TRBJ2-3, with 9 bases lining up with TRBD2. V shed 0 bases, J shed 0 bases, and the junction held 5 bases outside the gene matches. Germline assignment: CDR1 SGDLS and CDR2 YYNGEE. The CDR3 spans 17 residues. The CDR3 sequence is CASSVEAGGPSTDTQYF. The CDR3 DNA follows: TGTGCCAGCAGCGTAGAGGCGGGAGGGCCAAGCACAGATACGCAGTATTTT. Filled out from reference TRBV9 and TRBJ2-3, the complete variable domain reads DSGVTQTPKHLITATGQRVTLRCSPRSGDLSVYWYQQSLDQGLQFLIQYYNGEERAKGNILERFSAQQFPDLHSELNLSSLELGDSALYFCASSVEAGGPSTDTQYFGPGTRLTVL.

This chain links TRBV11-3 with TRBJ1-1; possible D gene TRBD1, 6 bases. Trimming shortened V by 5 bases and J by 6 bases, and 10 bases separated the two germline ends. This CDR3 is built from 12 residues. The germline gives CDR1 SGHNT, CDR2 YENEEA. DNA of the CDR3: TGTGCCAGCAGCCGCCAGGGGTCTGAAGCTTTCTTT. Its protein product is CASSRQGSEAFF.

The chain uses TRBV19 and TRBJ1-6; 8 positions match TRBD1. Germline CDR1 is LNHDA and CDR2 is SQIVND (reference sequence). After removal of 2 bases from V and 10 bases from J, the junction contained 4 bases not matched to a gene. This CDR3 contains 14 residues. CDR3 DNA sequence: TGTGCCAGTAGTATATTCGCAGGGGGCTCACCCCTCCACTTT. This sequence encodes CASSIFAGGSPLHF. The full variable domain, in which reference TRBV19 and TRBJ1-6 provide the parts outside the CDR3, is DGGITQSPKYLFRKEGQNVTLSCEQNLNHDAMYWYRQDPGQGLRLIYYSQIVNDFQKGDIAEGYSVSREKKESFPLTVTSAQKNPTAFYLCASSIFAGGSPLHFGNGTRLTVT.

The rearrangement links TRBV2 to TRBJ2-1; D is undetermined. The CDR3 is 13 amino acids. Germline V lookup: CDR1 SNHLY, CDR2 FYNNEI. The V gene lost 3 bases and the J gene lost 10 bases, with 13 bases spanning the gap. The CDR3 DNA follows: TGTGCCAGCAGTGAGGAGATTGTGGCCGAGCAGTTCTTC. Translated: CASSEEIVAEQFF. Combining the CDR3 with reference TRBV2 and TRBJ2-1 gives the whole variable domain EPEVTQTPSHQVTQMGQEVILRCVPISNHLYFYWYRQILGQKVEFLVSFYNNEISEKSEIFDDQFSVERPDGSNFTLKIRSTKLEDSAMYFCASSEEIVAEQFFGPGTRLTVL.

A remark on this clone: Other DNA sequences from this sample encode an identical CDR3 as well. V usage is TRBV9 and J usage is TRBJ1-2; 9 bases are a match to TRBD1. Germline V gene lookup returns CDR1 SGDLS and CDR2 YYNGEE. Germline trimming cut 4 bases from V and 5 bases from J; bases unmatched to any gene: 6. CDR3 length: 14 residues. The CDR3 sequence is CASSPGQGGYGYTF. The CDR3 nucleotides read TGTGCCAGCAGCCCGGGACAGGGAGGGTATGGCTACACCTTC.

V and J are TRBV28 and TRBJ2-7; 7 nucleotides agree with TRBD2. The length of the CDR3 is 16 residues. Germline loops: CDR1 MDHEN, CDR2 SYDVKM. The junction had 16 bases not matched to a gene; V was cut back by 7 bases and J by 4 bases. CDR3 coding DNA: TGTGCCAGCACCGGAGCTCTGGGGTGGGGAGGGTACGAGCAGTACTTC. It yields the protein CASTGALGWGGYEQYF. The full variable domain, completed using reference TRBV28 and TRBJ2-7, is DVKVTQSSRYLVKRTGEKVFLECVQDMDHENMFWYRQDPGLGLRLIYFSYDVKMKEKGDIPEGYSVSREKKERFSLILESASTNQTSMYLCASTGALGWGGYEQYFGPGTRLTVT.

This rearrangement joins TRBV11-2 to TRBJ1-2; 10 bases align to TRBD1. Per the germline V gene, CDR1 is SGHAT and CDR2 is FQNNGV. The CDR3 has 14 amino acids. Trimming cost V 5 bases and J 8 bases; bases outside gene matches: 8. CDR3 DNA: TGTGCCAGCAGCACATCCACGGGACAGGGGGGCTACACCTTC. Translation gives CASSTSTGQGGYTF. Together with reference TRBV11-2 and TRBJ1-2, the CDR3 gives the full variable domain: EAGVAQSPRYKIIEKRQSVAFWCNPISGHATLYWYQQILGQGPKLLIQFQNNGVVDDSQLPKDRFSAERLKGVDSTLKIQPAKLEDSAVYLCASSTSTGQGGYTFGSGTRLTVV.

This chain joins TRBV3-1 (or the pseudogene TRBV3-2) and TRBJ2-1; TRBD2 might be the D (5 bases). Germline CDR1 reads LGHDT; CDR2 reads YNNKEL (reference sequence). The V end was cut by 4 bases, the J end by 6 bases, with 10 bases between. CDR3 length: 13 residues. The CDR3: CASSPFGVNEQFF. Here the CDR3 DNA reads TGTGCCAGCAGCCCTTTCGGGGTCAATGAGCAGTTCTTC.